These 22 T cell receptor beta chains were all obtained from the same sample, sequenced in a study of Ad26.COV2.S vaccination and SARS-CoV-2 variants. Only in-frame clones appear in the TCRdb table, and some are missing; sequencing was by immunoSEQ multiplex PCR. The sample includes 300,000 to 400,000 clones, approximately 80% of them seen just once. Documented treatment: around 19 received Ad26.COV2.S at low or high dose, single or two shots; several received placebo; per-sample allocation not given. At day 63 after the first vaccine or placebo injection, samples were drawn. The sequencing here drew on peripheral blood, taken in a trial of Ad26.COV2.S vaccine versus placebo. These receptors all come from a person aged 18 to 65 who received the Ad26.COV2.S COVID-19 vaccine or a placebo.

The V gene is TRBV28, the J gene TRBJ2-7, with D uncertain. V was shortened by 0 bases and J by 1 base, with 4 bases between the two germline ends. This CDR3 spans 13 amino acids. Germline loops: CDR1 MDHEN, CDR2 SYDVKM. This chain's CDR3 is CASSLWQSYEQYF. The CDR3 bases are TGTGCCAGCAGTTTATGGCAGTCCTACGAGCAGTACTTC.

J is TRBJ1-5 and V is TRBV6-5; a weak D match, TRBD1 (5 bases). Germline-derived CDR1 and CDR2 are MNHEY and SVGAGI. Trimming pared 1 base from V and 9 bases from J, leaving 16 bases between. The CDR3 is made up of 15 amino acids. The CDR3 nucleotides read TGTGCCAGCAGTTACTACGGACACGGTCAAGGGCCCCAGCATTTT. It is translated as CASSYYGHGQGPQHF.

The count of this clone is one. V usage is TRBV20-1 and J usage is TRBJ2-1, with no clear D. CDR3 length: 9 residues. Germline values: CDR1 DFQATT, CDR2 SNEGSKA (reference sequence). The CDR3 is CRPGNEQFF. The CDR3 nucleotides are TGCAGACCTGGGAATGAGCAGTTCTTC.

This clone was counted only a few times. The gene calls are TRBV7-2 and TRBJ2-1, with 9 bases that match TRBD1. CDR3 length: 16 residues. Looked up from germline, CDR1 is SGHTA and CDR2 is FQGNSA. The J segment lost 7 bases and the V segment lost 1 base, leaving 8 bases of the junction unmatched. The CDR3 DNA reads as TGTGCCAGCAGCTTAGGCGGGACAGGGTCCGAGAATGAGCAGTTCTTC. It is translated as CASSLGGTGSENEQFF.

This clone was counted once. This chain links TRBV3-1 (or the pseudogene TRBV3-2) with TRBJ1-5; TRBD1 might be the D (6 bases). V lost 0 bases, J lost 2 bases, and 14 bases lay in between. This CDR3 region has 17 residues. Germline CDR1 LGHDT, CDR2 YNNKEL (reference sequence). The CDR3 DNA is TGTGCCAGCAGCCAAGACGGAGGGGGGTCGGGCAATCAGCCCCAGCATTTT. Encoded protein: CASSQDGGGSGNQPQHF.

This clone has a handful of counts. The chain recombines TRBV28 with TRBJ2-5, with 7 bases that match TRBD1. Germline CDR1 MDHEN, CDR2 SYDVKM. The V segment lost 2 bases and the J segment 4 bases; nucleotides outside the gene matches: 7. The CDR3 length is 15 residues. For the CDR3, the DNA is TGTGCCAGCAGTTTAACAGGGGTAAAGCGAGAGACCCAGTACTTC. Encoded protein: CASSLTGVKRETQYF.

The genes are TRBV12-5 and TRBJ1-2; D may be TRBD1 (5 bases). CDR1 and CDR2 (germline): LGHNT, FRNRAP. The V gene lost 0 bases and the J gene lost 6 bases, with 8 bases spanning the gap. The CDR3 covers 13 residues. The CDR3, as DNA: TGTGCTAGTGGTTTGGTCCCGGGGGATGGCTACACCTTC. Translating gives CASGLVPGDGYTF.

The sample holds a few counts of this clone. The CDR3, as DNA: TGTGCCACCAGCAGGGCGACCGAGACCCAGTACTTC. Residues: CATSRATETQYF. The chain joins TRBV15 to TRBJ2-5; no reliable D call. Germline CDR1 reads LNHNV; CDR2 reads YYDKDF (reference sequence). Between the trimmed V and J ends, which lost 3 bases and 5 bases, there was a span of 7 bases. This CDR3 is built from 12 residues.

The chain combines TRBV10-3 with TRBJ1-1; tentatively, D is TRBD1 (6 bases). This CDR3 has 15 residues. Trimming stripped 10 bases from V and 1 base from J, with 19 bases between. Per the germline V gene, CDR1 is ENHRY and CDR2 is SYGVKD. The CDR3 reads CATLNQGSGNTEAFF. CDR3 nucleotide sequence: TGTGCCACCTTAAATCAGGGGTCGGGGAACACTGAAGCTTTCTTT.

The V gene is TRBV7-2, the J gene TRBJ2-7, with D tentatively TRBD1 (5 bases). The CDR3 consists of 14 residues. Looked up from germline, CDR1 is SGHTA and CDR2 is FQGNSA. Trimming cost V 5 bases and J 0 bases, with 11 bases left between them. CDR3 DNA: TGTGCCAGCAGCCCCCGACAGAGCTCCTACGAGCAGTACTTC. Residues: CASSPRQSSYEQYF. The full variable domain, in which reference TRBV7-2 and TRBJ2-7 provide the parts outside the CDR3, is GAGVSQSPSNKVTEKGKDVELRCDPISGHTALYWYRQSLGQGLEFLIYFQGNSAPDKSGLPSDRFSAERTGGSVSTLTIQRTQQEDSAVYLCASSPRQSSYEQYFGPGTRLTVT.

The gene calls are TRBV7-9 and TRBJ1-2; tentative D call: TRBD1 (6 bases). With 5 bases removed from V and 0 bases from J, the gap between germline ends came to 13 bases. The CDR3 consists of 15 residues. Per germline, CDR1 SEHNR and CDR2 FQNEAQ (reference sequence). CDR3 bases: TGTGCCAGCAGCCTCGGACAGTCCCCTAACTATGGCTACACCTTC. Translated: CASSLGQSPNYGYTF.

This chain links TRBV14 with TRBJ1-5, with D perhaps TRBD1 (6 bases). CDR3 length equals 14 residues. CDR1 and CDR2 (germline): SGHDN, FVKESK. Trimming cost V 5 bases and J 6 bases, with 14 bases left between them. Here the CDR3 DNA reads TGTGCCAGCAGCTTCCGGACAGAGTCTCAGCCCCAGCATTTT. Translated: CASSFRTESQPQHF.

J is TRBJ2-5 and V is TRBV6-6; the D is unclear. V was cut by 2 bases and J by 1 base, with 11 bases left in between. CDR3 size: 15 residues. CDR1 MNHNY and CDR2 SVGAGI come from the germline V gene (reference sequence). CDR3 in DNA: TGTGCCAGCAGTTACAAGTCGCAGTCCCAAGAGACCCAGTACTTC. Its protein is CASSYKSQSQETQYF.

V usage is TRBV12-3 or TRBV12-4 and J usage is TRBJ2-5; D could derive from TRBD1 or TRBD2 (5 bases each). This CDR3 spans 12 amino acids. V was trimmed by 8 bases and J by 5 bases, leaving 12 bases between them. The CDR3 sequence: CASRGSRETQYF. CDR3 nucleotide sequence: TGTGCCAGCCGGGGCTCGCGGGAGACCCAGTACTTC.

This chain connects TRBV5-6 to TRBJ1-2, with 8 bases matching TRBD1. CDR3 length equals 13 residues. With V trimmed by 4 bases and J by 8 bases, 7 bases remained unmatched. The V gene's germline CDR1 is SGHDT and CDR2 YYEEEE. The CDR3: CASSTDRAYGYTF. The CDR3, as DNA: TGTGCCAGCAGCACGGACAGGGCTTACGGCTACACCTTC.

The genes are TRBV5-1 and TRBJ1-4, with D perhaps TRBD1 (5 bases). The germline V gene encodes CDR1 SGHRS and CDR2 YFSETQ. The CDR3 is made up of 15 amino acids. Trimming pared 0 bases from V and 5 bases from J, leaving 11 bases between. CDR3 DNA sequence: TGCGCCAGCAGCTTGGCCGGCAGGGAAAATGAAAAACTGTTTTTT. Its protein is CASSLAGRENEKLFF.

In this sample, this clone turned up a few times. The chain is built from TRBV7-9 and TRBJ2-2; 7 nucleotides match TRBD2. V was pared by 5 bases and J by 2 bases, with 5 bases of the junction left unmatched. CDR1 SEHNR and CDR2 FQNEAQ come from the germline V gene (reference sequence). The CDR3 is made up of 15 amino acids. The CDR3: CASSETSRNTGELFF. In DNA form, the CDR3 reads TGTGCCAGCAGCGAGACTAGCCGAAACACCGGGGAGCTGTTTTTT.

This chain connects TRBV7-6 to TRBJ1-6, with TRBD1 identical over 8 bases. The CDR3 covers 14 residues. Germline V lookup: CDR1 SGHVS, CDR2 FNYEAQ. With 2 bases clipped from V and 8 bases from J, the junction kept 2 bases outside the gene matches. In nucleotides, the CDR3 is TGTGCCAGCAGCTTACAGGGGGCGCATTCACCCCTCCACTTT. Its protein product is CASSLQGAHSPLHF.

This clone was counted between two and nine times. The rearrangement joins TRBV4-2 to TRBJ2-7; TRBD2 matches at 12 bases. The trim removed 0 bases at V and 4 bases at J, leaving 4 bases unmatched. This CDR3 comprises 16 residues. Germline CDR1 is LGHNA and CDR2 is YNFKEQ. The CDR3 DNA reads TGTGCCAGCAGCCAAGACGCTAGCGGGGGGGTATACGAGCAGTACTTC. It yields the protein CASSQDASGGVYEQYF.

Only one count was recorded for this clone. V and J are TRBV24-1 and TRBJ2-2; the match to TRBD1 covers 8 bases. Germline values: CDR1 KGHDR, CDR2 SFDVKD. The J segment lost 1 base and the V segment lost 0 bases, leaving 3 bases of the junction unmatched. This CDR3 has 17 residues. The CDR3 sequence: CATSDLYGTGNTGELFF. The DNA of the CDR3 is TGTGCCACCAGTGATTTGTACGGGACAGGGAACACCGGGGAGCTGTTTTTT.

V and J are TRBV6-5 and TRBJ2-2; D unclear. Trimming shortened V by 6 bases and J by 0 bases, and 8 bases separated the two germline ends. This CDR3 spans 14 amino acids. Germline V gives CDR1 MNHEY, CDR2 SVGAGI. CDR3 residues: CASRDGPNTGELFF. CDR3 DNA sequence: TGTGCCAGCAGGGACGGGCCGAACACCGGGGAGCTGTTTTTT.

The chain uses TRBV2 and TRBJ1-2; TRBD1 agrees at 7 bases. Trimming at V came to 8 bases and at J to 6 bases, leaving 6 bases not matched to a gene. Germline V gives CDR1 SNHLY, CDR2 FYNNEI. The CDR3 is 12 amino acids. The CDR3 DNA reads TGTGCCAGCGGAAGACAGGGTGATGGCTACACCTTC. Translated, it gives CASGRQGDGYTF.